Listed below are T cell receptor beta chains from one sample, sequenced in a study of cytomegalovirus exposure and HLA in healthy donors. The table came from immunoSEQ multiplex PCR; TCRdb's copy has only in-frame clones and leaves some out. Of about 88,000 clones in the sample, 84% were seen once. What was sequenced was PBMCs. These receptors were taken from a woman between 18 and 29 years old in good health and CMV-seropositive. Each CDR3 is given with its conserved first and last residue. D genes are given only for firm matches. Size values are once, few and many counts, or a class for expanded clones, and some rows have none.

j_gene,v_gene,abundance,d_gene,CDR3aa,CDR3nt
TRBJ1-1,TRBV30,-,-,CAWSGYETEAFF,TGTGCCTGGAGTGGATACGAGACTGAAGCTTTCTTT
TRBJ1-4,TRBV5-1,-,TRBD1,CASSPEPDRGEEKLFF,TGCGCCAGCAGCCCTGAGCCTGACAGGGGAGAGGAAAAACTGTTTTTT
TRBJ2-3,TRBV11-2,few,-,CASCSSDTQYF,TGTGCCAGCTGTTCGTCGGATACGCAGTATTTT
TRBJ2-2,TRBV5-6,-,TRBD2,CASSSLGLAGGSNTGELFF,TGTGCCAGCAGCTCCCTCGGCCTAGCGGGGGGATCGAACACCGGGGAGCTGTTTTTT
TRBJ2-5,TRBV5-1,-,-,CASSPPGTQETQYF,TGCGCCAGCAGCCCCCCGGGTACCCAAGAGACCCAGTACTTC
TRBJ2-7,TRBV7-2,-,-,CASSPPGVPYEQYF,TGTGCCAGCAGCCCCCCGGGGGTCCCCTACGAGCAGTACTTC
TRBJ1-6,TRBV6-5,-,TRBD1,CASRTGEMGSPLHF,TGTGCCAGCAGGACAGGGGAGATGGGTTCACCCCTCCACTTT
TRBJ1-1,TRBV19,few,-,CASTPWGGEMNTEAFF,TGTGCCAGTACCCCTTGGGGGGGAGAAATGAACACTGAAGCTTTCTTT
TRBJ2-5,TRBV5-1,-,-,CASSSGETQYF,TGCGCCAGCAGCTCCGGGGAGACCCAGTACTTC
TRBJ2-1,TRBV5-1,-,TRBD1,CASSIGTGNMDEQFF,TGCGCCAGCAGCATCGGGACAGGTAATATGGATGAGCAGTTCTTC
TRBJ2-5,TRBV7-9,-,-,CASSSLAGKAETQYF,TGTGCCAGCAGCTCCCTTGCGGGGAAAGCAGAGACCCAGTACTTC
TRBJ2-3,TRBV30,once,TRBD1,CAWSTTGGSTDTQYF,TGTGCCTGGAGTACGACAGGGGGTAGCACAGATACGCAGTATTTT
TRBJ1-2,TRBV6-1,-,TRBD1,CASSEGVSGTGDGYTF,TGTGCCAGCAGCGAAGGAGTGTCCGGGACAGGGGATGGCTACACCTTC
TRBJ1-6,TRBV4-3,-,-,CASSQDRGPLHF,TGCGCCAGCAGCCAAGATCGGGGACCCCTCCACTTT
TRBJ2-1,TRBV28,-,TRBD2,CASRTSGNNEQFF,TGTGCCTCCCGGACTAGCGGTAACAATGAGCAGTTCTTC
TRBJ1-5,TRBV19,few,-,CASSSPGGPQHF,TGTGCCAGTAGTTCCCCTGGCGGGCCCCAGCATTTT
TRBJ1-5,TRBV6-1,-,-,CASSGDSPDQPQHF,TGTGCCAGCAGTGGAGACAGTCCCGATCAGCCCCAGCATTTT
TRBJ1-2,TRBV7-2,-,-,CASSLGANYGYTF,TGTGCCAGCAGCTTGGGAGCTAACTATGGCTACACCTTC